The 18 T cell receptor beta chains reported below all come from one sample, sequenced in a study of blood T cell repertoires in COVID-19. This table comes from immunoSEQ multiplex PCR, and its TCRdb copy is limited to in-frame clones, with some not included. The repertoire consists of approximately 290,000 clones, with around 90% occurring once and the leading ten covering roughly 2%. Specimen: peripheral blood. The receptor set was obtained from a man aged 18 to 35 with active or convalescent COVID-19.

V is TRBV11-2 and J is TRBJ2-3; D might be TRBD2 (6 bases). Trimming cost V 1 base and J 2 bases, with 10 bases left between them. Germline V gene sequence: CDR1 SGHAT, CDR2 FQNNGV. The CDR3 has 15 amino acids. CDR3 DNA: TGTGCCAGCAGCTTAGCCGGGACTCTCACAGATACGCAGTATTTT. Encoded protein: CASSLAGTLTDTQYF. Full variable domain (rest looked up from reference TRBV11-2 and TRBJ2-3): EAGVAQSPRYKIIEKRQSVAFWCNPISGHATLYWYQQILGQGPKLLIQFQNNGVVDDSQLPKDRFSAERLKGVDSTLKIQPAKLEDSAVYLCASSLAGTLTDTQYFGPGTRLTVL.

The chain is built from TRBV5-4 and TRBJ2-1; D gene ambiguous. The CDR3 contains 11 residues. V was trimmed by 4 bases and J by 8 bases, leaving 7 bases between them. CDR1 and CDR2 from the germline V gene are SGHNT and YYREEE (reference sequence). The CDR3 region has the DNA TGTGCCAGCAGCCTACTGGATGAGCAGTTCTTC. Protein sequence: CASSLLDEQFF.

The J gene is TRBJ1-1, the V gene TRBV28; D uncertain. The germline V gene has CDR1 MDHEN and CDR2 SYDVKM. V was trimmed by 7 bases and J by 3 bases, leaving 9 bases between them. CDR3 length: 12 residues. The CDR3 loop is CASTLSHTEAFF. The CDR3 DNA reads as TGTGCCAGCACCCTAAGTCACACTGAAGCTTTCTTT.

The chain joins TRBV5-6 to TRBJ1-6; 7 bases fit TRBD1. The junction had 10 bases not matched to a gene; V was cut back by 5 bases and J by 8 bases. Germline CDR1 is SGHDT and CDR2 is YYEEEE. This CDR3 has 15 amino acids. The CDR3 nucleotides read TGTGCCAGCAGGGACCAGGGGGTGTTGGATTCACCCCTCCACTTT. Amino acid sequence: CASRDQGVLDSPLHF.

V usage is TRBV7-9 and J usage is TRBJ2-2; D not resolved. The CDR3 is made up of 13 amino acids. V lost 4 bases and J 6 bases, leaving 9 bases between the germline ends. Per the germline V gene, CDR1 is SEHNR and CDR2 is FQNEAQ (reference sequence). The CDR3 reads CASSSPRPGELFF. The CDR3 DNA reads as TGTGCCAGCAGCTCTCCTAGACCCGGGGAGCTGTTTTTT.

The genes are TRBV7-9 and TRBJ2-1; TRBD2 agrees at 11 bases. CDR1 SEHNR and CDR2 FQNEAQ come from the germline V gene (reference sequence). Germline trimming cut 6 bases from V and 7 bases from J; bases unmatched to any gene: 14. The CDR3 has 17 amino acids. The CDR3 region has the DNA TGTGCCAGCAGTCCGGGAACCGGGACTAGCGGTAAAAATGAGCAGTTCTTC. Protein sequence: CASSPGTGTSGKNEQFF.

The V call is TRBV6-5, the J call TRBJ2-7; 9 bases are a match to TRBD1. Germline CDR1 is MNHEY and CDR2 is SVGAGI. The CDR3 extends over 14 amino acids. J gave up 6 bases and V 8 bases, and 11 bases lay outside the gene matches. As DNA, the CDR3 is TGTGCCAGCGTACCCGGGACAGGGCCTTTCGAGCAGTACTTC. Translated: CASVPGTGPFEQYF.

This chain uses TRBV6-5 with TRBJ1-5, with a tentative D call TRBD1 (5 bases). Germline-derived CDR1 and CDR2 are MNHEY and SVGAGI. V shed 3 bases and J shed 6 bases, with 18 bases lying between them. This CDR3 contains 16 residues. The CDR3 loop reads CASSYYRGGPVQPQHF. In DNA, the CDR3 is TGTGCCAGCAGTTATTATAGGGGAGGGCCGGTTCAGCCCCAGCATTTT.

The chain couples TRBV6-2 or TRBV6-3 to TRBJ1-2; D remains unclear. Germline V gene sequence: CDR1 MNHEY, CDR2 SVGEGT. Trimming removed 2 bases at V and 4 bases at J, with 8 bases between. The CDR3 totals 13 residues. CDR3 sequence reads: CASSYNGFYGYTF. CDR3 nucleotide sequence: TGTGCCAGCAGTTACAACGGGTTCTATGGCTACACCTTC.

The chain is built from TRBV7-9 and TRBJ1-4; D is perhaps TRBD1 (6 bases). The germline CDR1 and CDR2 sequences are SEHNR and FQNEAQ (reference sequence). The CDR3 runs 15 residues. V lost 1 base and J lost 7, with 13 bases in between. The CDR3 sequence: CASSLVGGASEKLFF. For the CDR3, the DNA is TGTGCCAGCAGCTTAGTTGGGGGGGCGAGTGAAAAACTGTTTTTT.

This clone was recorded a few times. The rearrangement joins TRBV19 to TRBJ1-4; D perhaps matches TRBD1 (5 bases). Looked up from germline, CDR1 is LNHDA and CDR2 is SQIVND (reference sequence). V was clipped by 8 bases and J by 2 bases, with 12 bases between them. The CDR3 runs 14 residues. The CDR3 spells CASAREGTNEKLFF. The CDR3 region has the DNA TGTGCCAGTGCCAGGGAAGGCACTAATGAAAAACTGTTTTTT.

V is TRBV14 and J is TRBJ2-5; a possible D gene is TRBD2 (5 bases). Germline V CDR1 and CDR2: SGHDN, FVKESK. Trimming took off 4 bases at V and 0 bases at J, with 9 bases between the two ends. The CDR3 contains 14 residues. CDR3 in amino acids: CASSPRRYQETQYF. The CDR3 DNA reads TGTGCCAGCAGCCCCCGGAGGTACCAAGAGACCCAGTACTTC.

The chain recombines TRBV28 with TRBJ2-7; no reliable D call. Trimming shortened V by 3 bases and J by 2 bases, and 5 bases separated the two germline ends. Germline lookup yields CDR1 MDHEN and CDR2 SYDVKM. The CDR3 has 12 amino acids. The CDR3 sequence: CASSLRTYEQYF. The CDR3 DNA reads TGTGCCAGCAGTTTGAGGACCTACGAGCAGTACTTC.

CDR3 amino acids: CASSPGTTLYEQYF. The CDR3 DNA follows: TGTGCCAGCTCACCTGGGACAACCCTCTACGAGCAGTACTTC. The gene calls are TRBV18 and TRBJ2-7; maybe TRBD1 (6 bases). The CDR3 has 14 residues. Trimming shortened V by 3 bases and J by 3 bases, and 12 bases separated the two germline ends. The germline V gene has CDR1 KGHSH and CDR2 LQKENI. Full variable domain (missing parts from reference TRBV18 and TRBJ2-7): NAGVMQNPRHLVRRRGQEARLRCSPMKGHSHVYWYRQLPEEGLKFMVYLQKENIIDESGMPKERFSAEFPKEGPSILRIQQVVRGDSAAYFCASSPGTTLYEQYFGPGTRLTVT.

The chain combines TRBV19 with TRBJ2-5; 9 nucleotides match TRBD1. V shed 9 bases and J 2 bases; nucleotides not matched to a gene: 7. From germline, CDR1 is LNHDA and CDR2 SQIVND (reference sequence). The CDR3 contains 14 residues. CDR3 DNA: TGTGCCAGCTCCCCGGGACAGGGTCAAGAGACCCAGTACTTC. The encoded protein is CASSPGQGQETQYF. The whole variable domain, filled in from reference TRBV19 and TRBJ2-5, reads DGGITQSPKYLFRKEGQNVTLSCEQNLNHDAMYWYRQDPGQGLRLIYYSQIVNDFQKGDIAEGYSVSREKKESFPLTVTSAQKNPTAFYLCASSPGQGQETQYFGPGTRLLVL.

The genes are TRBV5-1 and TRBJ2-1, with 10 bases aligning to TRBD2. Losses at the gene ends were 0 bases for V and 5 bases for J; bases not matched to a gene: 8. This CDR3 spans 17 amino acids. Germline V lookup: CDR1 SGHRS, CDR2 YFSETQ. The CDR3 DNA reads TGCGCCAGCAGCTTGGCCGCTAGCGGGAGCGGTAACAATGAGCAGTTCTTC. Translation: CASSLAASGSGNNEQFF.

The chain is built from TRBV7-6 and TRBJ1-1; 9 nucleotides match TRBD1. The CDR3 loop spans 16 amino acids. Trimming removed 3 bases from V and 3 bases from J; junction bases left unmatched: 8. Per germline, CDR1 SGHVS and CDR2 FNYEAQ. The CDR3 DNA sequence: TGTGCCAGCAGCTTGTTCAACAGGGGGCCGGACACTGAAGCTTTCTTT. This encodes CASSLFNRGPDTEAFF.

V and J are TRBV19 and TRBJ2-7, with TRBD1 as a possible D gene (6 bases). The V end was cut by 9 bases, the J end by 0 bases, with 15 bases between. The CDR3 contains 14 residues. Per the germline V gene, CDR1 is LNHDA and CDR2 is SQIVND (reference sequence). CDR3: CASGGEQGSYEQYF. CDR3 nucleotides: TGTGCCAGCGGTGGGGAACAGGGCTCCTACGAGCAGTACTTC.